The following is a T cell receptor (beta chain) sequence with its context. The length of the CDR3 is 16 residues. CDR1 SGHTA and CDR2 FQGTGA come from the germline V gene. V was clipped by 5 bases and J by 4 bases, with 18 bases between them. Methods used by the authors: Nucleated cell number was recorded as an estimate derived from reference gene primer amplification. Some clones are missing from TCRdb's copy, which holds only in-frame ones; the method was immunoSEQ multiplex PCR. V and J calls and clone size are those listed in that table; D and trimming were worked out from the DNA. The sample yields around 80,000 clones, roughly 80% seen once. This record belongs to a study of blood T cell repertoires in COVID-19. Across the whole study: Specimens from acute and convalescent COVID-19 originated in the United States, Italy and Spain. The analysed material was cDNA or gDNA that came from T cells, B-cell-depleted T cells, or PBMCs.

The sequenced material came from peripheral blood. The genes are TRBV7-3 and TRBJ2-1; D possibly corresponds to TRBD1 (5 bases). The source is a human donor in a cohort sampled during active COVID-19. The chain's CDR3 is CASSQGAGNGYNEQFF. CDR3 nucleotides: TGTGCCAGCAGCCAAGGGGCAGGGAATGGTTACAATGAGCAGTTCTTC.